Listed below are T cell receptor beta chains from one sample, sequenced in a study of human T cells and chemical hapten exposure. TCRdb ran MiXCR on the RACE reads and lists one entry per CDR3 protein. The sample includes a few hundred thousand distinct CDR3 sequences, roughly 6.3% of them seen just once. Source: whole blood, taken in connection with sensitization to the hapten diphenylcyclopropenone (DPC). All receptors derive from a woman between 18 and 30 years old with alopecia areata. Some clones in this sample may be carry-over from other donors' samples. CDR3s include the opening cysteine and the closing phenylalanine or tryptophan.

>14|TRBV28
CASSSDFTRNTIYF
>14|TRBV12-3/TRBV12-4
CASSLYGADYGYTF
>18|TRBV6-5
CASSYSNPQATPGNTIYF
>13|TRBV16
CASSQSTGLEAFF
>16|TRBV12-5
CASGPRQGKDTGELFF
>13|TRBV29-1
CSVELGIGGEAFF
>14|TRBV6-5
CASSYGQPNTEAFF
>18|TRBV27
CASSRQPPLSSYNSPLHF
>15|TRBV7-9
CASSRRDTTYNEQFF
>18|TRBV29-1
CSVTHRTGATATNEKLFF
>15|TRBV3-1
CASSQFRGTSYEQYF
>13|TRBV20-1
CSASGGTTDTQYF
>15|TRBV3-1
CASSQRVQGNSPLHF
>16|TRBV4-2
CASSHPLAGDYNEQFF
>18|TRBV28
CASFTITGTGGEDYGYTF
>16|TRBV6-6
CASSSPGQGFVLGYTF
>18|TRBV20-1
CSARDPRRGTASQETQYF
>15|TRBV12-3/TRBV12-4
CASSLGGGYIYGYTF
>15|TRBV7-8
CASSREGSYNSPLHF
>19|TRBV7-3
CASSPLAGMGARLGGELFF
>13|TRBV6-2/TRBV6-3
CASSYSLHYGYTF
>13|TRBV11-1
CASSSNQQETQYF
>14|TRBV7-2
CASSLSLFTDTQYF
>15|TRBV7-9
CASSLFQQTSYEQYF
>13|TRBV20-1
CSAKGYHNSPLHF
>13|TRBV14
CASSQAVRGGATF
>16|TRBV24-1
CATSVGTSGGTYEQYF
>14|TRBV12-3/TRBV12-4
CASSLEADNSPLHF
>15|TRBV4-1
CASSQPGQAIYEQYF
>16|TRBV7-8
CASSSRRDSLNNEQFF
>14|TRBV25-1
CASSPRQDLYEQYF
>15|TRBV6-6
CASSIPRQMNTEAFF
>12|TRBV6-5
CASSWGTGKAFF
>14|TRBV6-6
CASNWGLGGNTIYF
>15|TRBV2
CASSDTGAGANVLTF
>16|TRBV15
CATSRDPGRSNSPLHF
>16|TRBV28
CASSRSPGWSTGELFF
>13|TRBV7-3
CASSLRPGDRAFF
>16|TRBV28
CASSPPWGSSGNTIYF
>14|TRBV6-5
CASSPRGRNQPQHF
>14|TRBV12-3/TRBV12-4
CASSLEQNNQPQHF
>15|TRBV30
CAWSRAWALNTEAFF
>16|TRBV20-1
CSAARGQGAYNYGYTF
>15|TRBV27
CASSSAMTGQETQYF
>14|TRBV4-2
CASSQDRGRQPQHF
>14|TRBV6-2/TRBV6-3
CASSRLDRNQPQHF
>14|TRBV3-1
CASSQRRLSYGYTF
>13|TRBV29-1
CSVAGTGYEKLFF
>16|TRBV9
CASSVGSLTSGNTIYF
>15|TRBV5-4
CASSGLAGPTDTQYF